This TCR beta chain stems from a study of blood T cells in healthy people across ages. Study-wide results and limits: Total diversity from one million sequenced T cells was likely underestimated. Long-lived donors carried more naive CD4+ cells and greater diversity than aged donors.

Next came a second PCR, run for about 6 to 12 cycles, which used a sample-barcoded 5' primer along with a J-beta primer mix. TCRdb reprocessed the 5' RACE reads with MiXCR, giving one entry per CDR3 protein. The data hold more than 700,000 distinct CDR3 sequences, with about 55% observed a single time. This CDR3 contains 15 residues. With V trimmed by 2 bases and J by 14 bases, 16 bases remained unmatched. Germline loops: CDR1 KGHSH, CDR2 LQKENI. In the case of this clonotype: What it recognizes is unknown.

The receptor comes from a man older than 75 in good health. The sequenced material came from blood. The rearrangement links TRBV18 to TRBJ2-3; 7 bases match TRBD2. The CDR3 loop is CASSPTAGVDRDAYF. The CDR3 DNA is TGTGCCAGCTCACCAACGGCGGGAGTTGACAGAGACGCGTATTTT.